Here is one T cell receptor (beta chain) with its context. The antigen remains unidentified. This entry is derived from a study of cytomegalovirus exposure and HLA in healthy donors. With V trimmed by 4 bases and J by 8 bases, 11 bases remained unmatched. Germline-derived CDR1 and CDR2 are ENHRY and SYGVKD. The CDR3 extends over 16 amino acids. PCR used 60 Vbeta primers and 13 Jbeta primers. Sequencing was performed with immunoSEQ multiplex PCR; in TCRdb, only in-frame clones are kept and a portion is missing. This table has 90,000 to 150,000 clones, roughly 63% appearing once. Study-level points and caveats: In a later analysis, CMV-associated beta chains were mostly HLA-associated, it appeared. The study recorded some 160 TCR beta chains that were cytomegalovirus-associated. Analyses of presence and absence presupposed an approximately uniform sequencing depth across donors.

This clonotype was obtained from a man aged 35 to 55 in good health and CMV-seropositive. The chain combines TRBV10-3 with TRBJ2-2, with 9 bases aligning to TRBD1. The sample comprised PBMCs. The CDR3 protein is CAISGSGQGSSGELFF. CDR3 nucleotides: TGTGCCATCAGTGGGTCGGGACAGGGATCGTCGGGGGAGCTGTTTTTT.